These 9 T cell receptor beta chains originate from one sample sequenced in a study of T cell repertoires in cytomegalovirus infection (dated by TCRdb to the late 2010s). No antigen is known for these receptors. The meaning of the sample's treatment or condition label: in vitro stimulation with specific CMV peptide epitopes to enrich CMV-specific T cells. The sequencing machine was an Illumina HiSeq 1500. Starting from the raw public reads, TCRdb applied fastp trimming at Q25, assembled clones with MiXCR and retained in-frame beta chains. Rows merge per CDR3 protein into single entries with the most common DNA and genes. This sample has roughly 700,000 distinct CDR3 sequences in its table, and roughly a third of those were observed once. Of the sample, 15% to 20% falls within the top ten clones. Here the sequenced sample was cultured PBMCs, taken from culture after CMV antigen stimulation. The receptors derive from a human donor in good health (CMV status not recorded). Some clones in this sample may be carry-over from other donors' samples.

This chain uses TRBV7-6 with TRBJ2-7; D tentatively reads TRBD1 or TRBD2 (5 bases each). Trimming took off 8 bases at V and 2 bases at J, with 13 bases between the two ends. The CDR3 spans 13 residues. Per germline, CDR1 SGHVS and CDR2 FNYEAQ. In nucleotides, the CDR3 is TGTGCCAGCGCTCGGGACCTTACCTACGAGCAGTACTTC. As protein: CASARDLTYEQYF. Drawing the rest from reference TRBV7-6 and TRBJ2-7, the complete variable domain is GAGVSQSPRYKVTKRGQDVALRCDPISGHVSLYWYRQALGQGPEFLTYFNYEAQQDKSGLPNDRFSAERPEGSISTLTIQRTEQRDSAMYRCASARDLTYEQYFGPGTRLTVT.

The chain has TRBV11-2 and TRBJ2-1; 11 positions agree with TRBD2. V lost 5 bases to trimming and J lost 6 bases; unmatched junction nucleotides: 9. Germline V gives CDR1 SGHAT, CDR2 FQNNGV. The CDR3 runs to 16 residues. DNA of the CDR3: TGTGCCAGCAGCCCGAAACTAGCGGGAGTGGGCAATGAGCAGTTCTTC. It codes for CASSPKLAGVGNEQFF.

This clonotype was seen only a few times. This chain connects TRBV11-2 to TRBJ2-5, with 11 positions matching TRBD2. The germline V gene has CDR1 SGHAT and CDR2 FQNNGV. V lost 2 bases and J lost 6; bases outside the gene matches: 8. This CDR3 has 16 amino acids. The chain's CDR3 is CASSLWLAGGQKTQYF. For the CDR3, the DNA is TGTGCCAGCAGCTTATGGTTAGCGGGGGGGCAAAAGACCCAGTACTTC.

The CDR3 region has the DNA TGTGCCAGCAGCTTAGCTCCCCGGGTCCCCGCAGATACGCAGTATTTT. As protein: CASSLAPRVPADTQYF. This chain connects TRBV7-2 to TRBJ2-3; no clear D. Germline-derived CDR1 and CDR2 are SGHTA and FQGNSA. V was clipped by 0 bases and J by 4 bases, with 14 bases between them. This CDR3 has 16 amino acids.

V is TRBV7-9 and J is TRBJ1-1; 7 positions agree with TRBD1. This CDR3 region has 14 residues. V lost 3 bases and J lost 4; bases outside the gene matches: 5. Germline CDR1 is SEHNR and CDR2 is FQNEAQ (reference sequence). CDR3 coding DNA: TGTGCCAGCAGCTTTATGGACAGGCGCACTGAAGCTTTCTTT. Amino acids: CASSFMDRRTEAFF.

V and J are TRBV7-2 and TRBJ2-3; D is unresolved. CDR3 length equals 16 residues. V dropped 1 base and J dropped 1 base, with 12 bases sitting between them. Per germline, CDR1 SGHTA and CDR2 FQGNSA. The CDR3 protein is CASSLGGPGGTDTQYF. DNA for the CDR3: TGTGCCAGCAGCTTAGGCGGTCCGGGCGGCACAGATACGCAGTATTTT.

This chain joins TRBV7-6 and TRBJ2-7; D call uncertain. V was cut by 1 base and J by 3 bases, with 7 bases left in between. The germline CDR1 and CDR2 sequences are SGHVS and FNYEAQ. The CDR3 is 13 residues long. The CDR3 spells CASSLGYDYEQYF. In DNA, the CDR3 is TGTGCCAGCAGCTTAGGGTACGACTACGAGCAGTACTTC.

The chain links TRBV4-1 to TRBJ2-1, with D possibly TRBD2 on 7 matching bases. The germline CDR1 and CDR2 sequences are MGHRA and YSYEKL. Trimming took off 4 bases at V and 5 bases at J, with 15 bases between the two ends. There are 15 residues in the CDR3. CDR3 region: CASSPMGGPHNEQFF. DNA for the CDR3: TGCGCCAGCAGCCCAATGGGGGGGCCTCACAATGAGCAGTTCTTC.

CDR3 in DNA: TGTGCCAGCAGCCCCACCGGGGGGGCAGTTGGAAACACCATATATTTT. Translating it yields CASSPTGGAVGNTIYF. The chain is built from TRBV7-2 and TRBJ1-3; a possible D gene is TRBD1 (6 bases). CDR1 and CDR2 (germline): SGHTA, FQGNSA. V shed 5 bases and J shed 3 bases, with 17 bases lying between them. This CDR3 has 16 residues.